The rows below give T cell receptor beta chains drawn from one sample of a study of T cells in localized non-small cell lung cancer. Produced via immunoSEQ multiplex PCR; TCRdb's table is partial and in-frame only. The table shows some 50,000 clones, with around 84% occurring only once. The sample here was PBMCs, taken before any cancer treatment. These receptors all come from a female donor with stage II lung adenocarcinoma. CDR3s include the opening cysteine and the closing phenylalanine or tryptophan. A D gene is named only where the DNA matches it firmly. A clone size is listed for some rows: how often the clone was seen (once, few, many), or a class if it is expanded.

clone_size	d_call	v_call	j_call	cdr3_nt	cdr3_aa
NA	TRBD1	TRBV6-1	TRBJ1-2	TGTGCCAGCAGTGAAGCTAAGACAGGGTTGGTCATCGTTGATGGCTACACCTTC	CASSEAKTGLVIVDGYTF
NA	NA	TRBV19	TRBJ1-6	TGTGCCAGTAGTATGCAACAGGCTATTCAGCCCCTCCACTTT	CASSMQQAIQPLHF
NA	TRBD1	TRBV5-1	TRBJ2-7	TGCGCCAGCAGCTCAGGCCCGGGACAGGGCCACGAGCAGTACTTC	CASSSGPGQGHEQYF
once	NA	TRBV6-4	TRBJ1-2	TGTGCCAGCAGTGAAATGGGAGGAGGGCGCGGGGACTATGGCTACACCTTC	CASSEMGGGRGDYGYTF
NA	TRBD1	TRBV9	TRBJ1-2	TGTGCCAGCAGCCGTGAACCCAATAGACAGGGCTATGGCTACACCTTC	CASSREPNRQGYGYTF
NA	TRBD1	TRBV28	TRBJ1-2	TGTGCCAGCAGTTTCGTGGACAGGGCGGGCGGCTACACCTTC	CASSFVDRAGGYTF
NA	NA	TRBV19	TRBJ1-5	TGTGCCAGTAGTATGACGGGAGATCAGCCCCAGCATTTT	CASSMTGDQPQHF
NA	NA	TRBV11-2	TRBJ1-5	TGTGCCAGCAGCTTAGATAGGGGTAACCAGCCCCAGCATTTT	CASSLDRGNQPQHF
NA	NA	TRBV11-2	TRBJ1-2	TGTGCCAGCCTCAACCGTGGCCAGGGACTTAACTATGGCTACACCTTC	CASLNRGQGLNYGYTF
NA	NA	TRBV6-6	TRBJ2-5	TGTGCCAGCAGTTACTCCGTCGAGAAGGAGGAGGAGACCCAGTACTTC	CASSYSVEKEEETQYF
NA	NA	TRBV9	TRBJ1-3	TGTGCCAGCAGCGTAGGGGGCACTGGAAACACCATATATTTT	CASSVGGTGNTIYF
NA	TRBD1	TRBV2	TRBJ1-5	TGTGCCAGCAGGGCACAGGGGAATAGCAATCAGCCCCAGCATTTT	CASRAQGNSNQPQHF
NA	NA	TRBV7-8	TRBJ1-4	TGTGCCAGCAGCTTCGTCCGGGCTAATGAAAAACTGTTTTTT	CASSFVRANEKLFF
once	TRBD1	TRBV5-1	TRBJ1-2	TGCGCCAGCAGCGAGGACAGGGTTGGCTACACCTTC	CASSEDRVGYTF
NA	NA	TRBV6-1	TRBJ2-1	TGTGCCAGCAGCCCTTGGACCTACAATGAGCAGTTCTTC	CASSPWTYNEQFF
NA	TRBD2	TRBV18	TRBJ2-1	TGTGCCAGCTCACCACGAGCGGGGGGGTACAATGAGCAGTTCTTC	CASSPRAGGYNEQFF
NA	NA	TRBV5-1	TRBJ2-7	TGCGCCAGCAGCTTCATGGGGAGCTCCTACGAGCAGTACTTC	CASSFMGSSYEQYF
NA	TRBD1	TRBV6-1	TRBJ1-1	TGTGCCAGCAGTGGCGCAAAACAGGGGGGCACTGAAGCTTTCTTT	CASSGAKQGGTEAFF
NA	NA	TRBV30	TRBJ1-1	TGTGCCTGGAGTACAAAAAGGGTTATGAACACTGAAGCTTTCTTT	CAWSTKRVMNTEAFF
NA	TRBD1	TRBV10-3	TRBJ2-3	TGTGCCATCAGTTCGGACAGGATGGCACACTATAGCACAGATACGCAGTATTTT	CAISSDRMAHYSTDTQYF
NA	NA	TRBV5-1	TRBJ2-1	TGCGCCAGCCAACAGACAGATTACAATGAGCAGTTCTTC	CASQQTDYNEQFF
once	TRBD2	TRBV7-6	TRBJ2-5	TGTGCCAGCAGCTTAGGACTAGCGCTGGAAGAGACCCAGTACTTC	CASSLGLALEETQYF
NA	TRBD1	TRBV6-1	TRBJ1-5	TGTGCCAGCAGTGCTCAAGACAGGGGGCCGAATCAGCCCCAGCATTTT	CASSAQDRGPNQPQHF
once	NA	TRBV30	TRBJ2-3	TGTGCCTGGAGTGTATGGGTCCGGTCTTCGCACACAGATACGCAGTATTTT	CAWSVWVRSSHTDTQYF
NA	NA	TRBV6-6	TRBJ2-4	TGTGCCAGCAGTTACCCCTCAGGCAAAAACATTCAGTACTTC	CASSYPSGKNIQYF
NA	TRBD1	TRBV14	TRBJ2-7	TGTGCCAGCAGAGGACAGGGTAGTCCCTACGAGCAGTACTTC	CASRGQGSPYEQYF
NA	NA	TRBV30	TRBJ1-2	TGTGCCTGGAGGGGCCCGCAGGGCGGCGGCTACACCTTC	CAWRGPQGGGYTF
NA	TRBD1	TRBV6-5	TRBJ1-1	TGTGCCAGCAGAGCGGGACAGGGCACTGAAGCTTTCTTT	CASRAGQGTEAFF
NA	NA	TRBV6-1	TRBJ1-1	TGTGCCAGCACCGCAACAGGGAGGACTGAAGCTTTCTTT	CASTATGRTEAFF
once	NA	TRBV6-1	TRBJ1-1	TGTGCCAGCAGTGAATATACTGAGGGCGCTGAAGCTTTCTTT	CASSEYTEGAEAFF
once	NA	TRBV27	TRBJ1-1	TGTGCCAGCAGTTCCCAGGGGCTGAACACTGAAGCTTTCTTT	CASSSQGLNTEAFF
NA	NA	TRBV2	TRBJ2-2	TGTGCCAGCAGTGTGGAGGGGGCGGGGAACACCGGGGAGCTGTTTTTT	CASSVEGAGNTGELFF
NA	NA	TRBV7-9	TRBJ2-3	TGTGCCAGCAGCTTAGGGGGCCCCGCAGATACGCAGTATTTT	CASSLGGPADTQYF
NA	NA	TRBV11-2	TRBJ2-7	TGTGCCAGCAGAGGCCCAGGTCCCCACGAGCAGTACTTC	CASRGPGPHEQYF
once	NA	TRBV2	TRBJ1-2	TGTGCCAGCGGGACTTGGGGCGGCTACACCTTC	CASGTWGGYTF
NA	TRBD1	TRBV11-2	TRBJ1-6	TGTGCCAGCAGCTCCTGGACAGGGCCCAATTCACCCCTCCACTTT	CASSSWTGPNSPLHF
NA	TRBD1	TRBV30	TRBJ2-1	TGTGCCTGGAGTTCCACAGGGGGCTACGGTGAGCAGTTCTTC	CAWSSTGGYGEQFF
NA	NA	TRBV6-5	TRBJ1-1	TGTGCCAGCAGAGGATGGGACGGAACTGAAGCTTTCTTT	CASRGWDGTEAFF
NA	NA	TRBV4-1	TRBJ2-1	TGCGCCAGCACCTCGAGCCCCTACTACTACAATGAGCAGTTCTTC	CASTSSPYYYNEQFF
NA	NA	TRBV27	TRBJ2-7	TGTGCCAGCAGTGGGACGGTCAGCTCCTACGAGCAGTACTTC	CASSGTVSSYEQYF
NA	TRBD1	TRBV11-2	TRBJ2-7	TGTGCCAGCAGCCCCGGGACAGGGAACTACGAGCAGTACTTC	CASSPGTGNYEQYF
once	NA	TRBV18	TRBJ2-7	TGTGCCAGCTCCCTAGACGCGAGCTCCTACGAGCAGTACTTC	CASSLDASSYEQYF